This T cell receptor beta chain was found in a study of identical twins. TCRdb reanalysed the 5' RACE reads using MiXCR and keeps one entry per CDR3 protein. The table records fewer than 650,000 distinct CDR3 sequences, roughly 6.6% of them present only once. This clonotype was found a few times. The germline CDR1 and CDR2 sequences are SQVTM and ANQGSEA. The CDR3 has 14 amino acids. V was trimmed by 4 bases and J by 3 bases, leaving 15 bases between them. The same data also went into a second study, on yellow fever vaccine responses in identical twins.

The sequencing input was PBMCs. The gene calls are TRBV29-1 and TRBJ1-1; TRBD1 is a possible D gene (5 bases). The receptor was isolated from a woman under 30 in good health. For the CDR3, the DNA is TGCAGCGTTGGGAGCGGCAGGGATGACACTGAAGCTTTCTTT. Protein: CSVGSGRDDTEAFF.